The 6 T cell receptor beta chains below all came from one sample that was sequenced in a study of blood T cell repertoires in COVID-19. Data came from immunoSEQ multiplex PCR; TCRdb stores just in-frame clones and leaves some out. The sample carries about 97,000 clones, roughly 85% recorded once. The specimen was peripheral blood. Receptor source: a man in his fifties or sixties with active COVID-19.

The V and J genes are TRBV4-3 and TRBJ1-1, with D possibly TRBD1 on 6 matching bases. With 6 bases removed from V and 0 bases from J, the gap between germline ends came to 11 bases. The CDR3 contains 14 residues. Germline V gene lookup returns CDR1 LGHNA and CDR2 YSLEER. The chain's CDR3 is CASRPGQLNTEAFF. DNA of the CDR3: TGCGCCAGCAGACCAGGACAGTTGAACACTGAAGCTTTCTTT.

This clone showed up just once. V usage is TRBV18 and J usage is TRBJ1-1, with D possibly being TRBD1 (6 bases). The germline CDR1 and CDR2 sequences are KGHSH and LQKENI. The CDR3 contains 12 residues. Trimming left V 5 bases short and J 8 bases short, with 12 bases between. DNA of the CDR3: TGTGCCAGCTCAATACAGGGCACGGAAGCTTTCTTT. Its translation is CASSIQGTEAFF.

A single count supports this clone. Here the CDR3 reads CASSGATSGVRTDTQYF. The CDR3 DNA sequence: TGTGCCAGCAGCGGAGCGACTAGCGGGGTCCGCACAGATACGCAGTATTTT. The chain has TRBV9 and TRBJ2-3, with 11 bases fitting TRBD2. The germline V gene encodes CDR1 SGDLS and CDR2 YYNGEE. With V trimmed by 3 bases and J by 1 base, 7 bases remained unmatched. The CDR3 is 17 residues long.

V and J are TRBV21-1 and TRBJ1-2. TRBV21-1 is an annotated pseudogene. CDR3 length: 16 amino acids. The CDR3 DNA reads TGTGCCAGCAGCCTACCCCCCGGGACTCAGGACTATGGCTACACCTTC. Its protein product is CASSLPPGTQDYGYTF.

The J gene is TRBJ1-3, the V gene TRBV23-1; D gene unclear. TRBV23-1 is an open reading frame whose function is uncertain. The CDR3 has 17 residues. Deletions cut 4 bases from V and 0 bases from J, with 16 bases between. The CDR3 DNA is TGCGCCAGCAGTCCCCGGGGAGGGCCGTACTCTGGAAACACCATATATTTT. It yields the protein CASSPRGGPYSGNTIYF.

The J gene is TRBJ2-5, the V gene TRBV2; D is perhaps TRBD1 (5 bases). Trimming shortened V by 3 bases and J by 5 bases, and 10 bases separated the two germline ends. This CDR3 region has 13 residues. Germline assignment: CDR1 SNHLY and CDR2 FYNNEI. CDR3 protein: CASSDRAGETQYF. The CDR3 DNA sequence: TGTGCCAGCAGTGATAGGGCAGGGGAGACCCAGTACTTC. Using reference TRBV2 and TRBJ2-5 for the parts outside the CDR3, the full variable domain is EPEVTQTPSHQVTQMGQEVILRCVPISNHLYFYWYRQILGQKVEFLVSFYNNEISEKSEIFDDQFSVERPDGSNFTLKIRSTKLEDSAMYFCASSDRAGETQYFGPGTRLLVL.